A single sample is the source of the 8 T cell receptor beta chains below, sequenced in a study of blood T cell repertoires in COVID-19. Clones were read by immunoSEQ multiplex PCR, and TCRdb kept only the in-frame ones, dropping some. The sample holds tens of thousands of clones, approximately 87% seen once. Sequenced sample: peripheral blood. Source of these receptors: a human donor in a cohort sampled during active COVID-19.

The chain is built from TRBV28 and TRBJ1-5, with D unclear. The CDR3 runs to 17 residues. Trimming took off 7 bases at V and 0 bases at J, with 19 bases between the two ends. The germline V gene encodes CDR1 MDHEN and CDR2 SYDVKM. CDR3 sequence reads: CASTYPSPAHSNQPQHF. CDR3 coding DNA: TGTGCCAGCACCTATCCTTCCCCCGCGCATAGCAATCAGCCCCAGCATTTT. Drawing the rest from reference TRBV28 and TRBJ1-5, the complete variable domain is DVKVTQSSRYLVKRTGEKVFLECVQDMDHENMFWYRQDPGLGLRLIYFSYDVKMKEKGDIPEGYSVSREKKERFSLILESASTNQTSMYLCASTYPSPAHSNQPQHFGDGTRLSIL.

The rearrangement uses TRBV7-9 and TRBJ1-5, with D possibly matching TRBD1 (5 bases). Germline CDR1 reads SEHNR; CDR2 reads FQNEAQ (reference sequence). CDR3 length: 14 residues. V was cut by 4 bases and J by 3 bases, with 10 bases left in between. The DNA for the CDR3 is TGTGCCAGCAGCTCCGGGACTCCCAATCAGCCCCAGCATTTT. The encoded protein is CASSSGTPNQPQHF.

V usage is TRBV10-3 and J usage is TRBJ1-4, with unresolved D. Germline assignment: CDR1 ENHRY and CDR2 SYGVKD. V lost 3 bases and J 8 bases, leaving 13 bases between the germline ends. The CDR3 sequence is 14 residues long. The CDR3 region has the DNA TGTGCCATCAGTGAATGGGGAGGGAGGGAAAAACTGTTTTTT. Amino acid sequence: CAISEWGGREKLFF.

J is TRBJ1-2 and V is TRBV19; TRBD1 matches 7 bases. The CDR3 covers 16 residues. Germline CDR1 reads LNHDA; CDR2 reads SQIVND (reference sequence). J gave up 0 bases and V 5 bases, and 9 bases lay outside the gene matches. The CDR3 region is CASSLPTGTANYGYTF. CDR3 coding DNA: TGTGCCAGTAGTCTCCCGACGGGGACAGCTAACTATGGCTACACCTTC.

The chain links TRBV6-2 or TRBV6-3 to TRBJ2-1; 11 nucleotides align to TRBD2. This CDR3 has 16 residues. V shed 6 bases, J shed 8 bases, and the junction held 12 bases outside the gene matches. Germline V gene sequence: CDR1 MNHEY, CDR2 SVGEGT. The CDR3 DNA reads TGTGCCAGCAGCCGGCAACTAGCGGGGGAGAGTGATGAGCAGTTCTTC. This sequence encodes CASSRQLAGESDEQFF.

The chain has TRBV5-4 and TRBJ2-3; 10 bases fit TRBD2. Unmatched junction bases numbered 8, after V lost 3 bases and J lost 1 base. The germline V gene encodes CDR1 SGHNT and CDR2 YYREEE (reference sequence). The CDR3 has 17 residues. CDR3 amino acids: CASSSGSGGPGTDTQYF. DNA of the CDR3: TGTGCCAGCAGCTCGGGTAGCGGGGGGCCGGGCACAGATACGCAGTATTTT.

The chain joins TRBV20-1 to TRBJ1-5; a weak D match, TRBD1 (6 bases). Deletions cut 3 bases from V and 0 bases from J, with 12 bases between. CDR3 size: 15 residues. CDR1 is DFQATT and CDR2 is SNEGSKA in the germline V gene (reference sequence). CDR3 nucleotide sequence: TGCAGTGCTAGTAGGACAGACAATAGCAATCAGCCCCAGCATTTT. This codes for CSASRTDNSNQPQHF.

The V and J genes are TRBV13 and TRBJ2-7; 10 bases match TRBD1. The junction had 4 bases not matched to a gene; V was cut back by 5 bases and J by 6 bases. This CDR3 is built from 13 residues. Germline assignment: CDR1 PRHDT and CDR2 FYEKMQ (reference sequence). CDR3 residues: CASSDRQGAEQYF. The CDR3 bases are TGTGCCAGCAGCGACAGACAGGGGGCCGAGCAGTACTTC.